The clone carrying this T cell receptor beta chain was seen only a few times. The germline CDR1 and CDR2 sequences are LNHDA and SQIVND (reference sequence). The CDR3 runs to 14 residues. Trimming took 3 bases from V and 2 from J; bases not matched to a gene: 3. TCRdb's table, derived via immunoSEQ multiplex PCR, lists solely in-frame clones and lacks some. The sample lists some 19,000 clones, around four fifths occurring once. This record comes from a study of sequential checkpoint blockade in melanoma. Overall study context: First-line arms were nivolumab then ipilimumab, or the reverse, randomized 1:1.

Described treatment: randomized to nivolumab then ipilimumab (arm A) or the reverse (arm B). From thawed PBMCs, live CD3+CD8+ cells negative for CD19 and CD56 were sorted. J is TRBJ1-1 and V is TRBV19; 7 bases line up with TRBD1. This receptor was identified in a human donor with melanoma. The sequencing here drew on CD8+ T cells sorted from blood (inferred from file names), taken from a patient given nivolumab and ipilimumab in sequence. CDR3 nucleotide sequence: TGTGCCAGTAGTATTGGGACAGAAAACACTGAAGCTTTCTTT. This translates into CASSIGTENTEAFF.